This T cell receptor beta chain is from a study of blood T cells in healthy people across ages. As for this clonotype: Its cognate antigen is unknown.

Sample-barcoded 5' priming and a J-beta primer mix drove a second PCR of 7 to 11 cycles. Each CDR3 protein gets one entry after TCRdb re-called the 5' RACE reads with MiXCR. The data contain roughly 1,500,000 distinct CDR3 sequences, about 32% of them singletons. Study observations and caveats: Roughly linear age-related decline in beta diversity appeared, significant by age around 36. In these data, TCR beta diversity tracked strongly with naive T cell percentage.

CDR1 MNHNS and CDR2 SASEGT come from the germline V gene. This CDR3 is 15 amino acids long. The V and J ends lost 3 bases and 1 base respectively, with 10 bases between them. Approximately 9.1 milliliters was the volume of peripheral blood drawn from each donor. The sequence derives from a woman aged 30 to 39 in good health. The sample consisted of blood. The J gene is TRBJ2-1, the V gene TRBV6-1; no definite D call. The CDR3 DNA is TGTGCCAGCAGTGATAGGGCGGCTTCCTACAATGAGCAGTTCTTC. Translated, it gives CASSDRAASYNEQFF.